Following are 15 T cell receptor beta chains from one sample sequenced in a study of CD8 T cells in Susac syndrome. Random hexamers were used to reverse transcribe an amount of roughly 0.5 to 1 ug RNA. Via MiXCR, TCRdb re-called the immunoSEQ multiplex PCR reads, giving one row per CDR3 protein. The sample contains about 190,000 distinct CDR3 sequences, approximately 95% of which appear only once. Sequenced material: CD8+ T cells from PBMCs. These receptor sequences come from a human donor with Susac syndrome.

The chain recombines TRBV6-1 with TRBJ2-1, with 16 bases lining up with TRBD2. The CDR3 runs to 21 residues. Germline V lookup: CDR1 MNHNS, CDR2 SASEGT. V shed 6 bases, J shed 2 bases, and the junction held 16 bases outside the gene matches. For the CDR3, the DNA is TGTGCCAGCAGCCCCTTAGCGGGGACTAGCGGGAGGGCCCTCGCCTACAATGAGCAGTTCTTC. Its translation: CASSPLAGTSGRALAYNEQFF.

V and J are TRBV6-5 and TRBJ1-1; a weak D match, TRBD1 (6 bases). This CDR3 spans 14 amino acids. Trimming took 0 bases from V and 5 from J, leaving 10 bases between them. Germline values: CDR1 MNHEY, CDR2 SVGAGI. The CDR3 sequence: CASSYSEGGTEAFF. In DNA form, the CDR3 reads TGTGCCAGCAGTTACTCGGAAGGGGGGACTGAAGCTTTCTTT.

The V call is TRBV27, the J call TRBJ2-3; no clear D gene. The CDR3 is 18 amino acids. With 2 bases removed from V and 2 bases from J, the gap between germline ends came to 20 bases. Germline V gene lookup returns CDR1 MNHEY and CDR2 SMNVEV (reference sequence). CDR3 in amino acids: CASSLHPNPGGNTDTQYF. In DNA, the CDR3 is TGTGCCAGCAGTTTACACCCAAACCCTGGCGGAAACACAGATACGCAGTATTTT.

The chain has TRBV29-1 and TRBJ2-1, with D unresolved. This CDR3 contains 12 residues. Germline CDR1 is SQVTM and CDR2 is ANQGSEA. Trimming left V 7 bases short and J 0 bases short, with 7 bases between. This CDR3 reads CSELSSYNEQFF. CDR3 nucleotide sequence: TGCAGCGAGCTCAGCTCCTACAATGAGCAGTTCTTC.

The chain links TRBV5-1 to TRBJ2-1; TRBD1 or TRBD2 may be the D gene (5 bases each). Germline V gene lookup returns CDR1 SGHRS and CDR2 YFSETQ. The CDR3 extends over 17 amino acids. Trimming shortened V by 0 bases and J by 2 bases, and 15 bases separated the two germline ends. CDR3 amino acids: CASSLAPGTPPYNEQFF. Here the CDR3 DNA reads TGCGCCAGCAGCTTGGCCCCCGGGACCCCGCCCTACAATGAGCAGTTCTTC.

V is TRBV5-1 and J is TRBJ2-2; 9 bases align to TRBD2. Trimming cost V 7 bases and J 6 bases; bases outside gene matches: 4. This CDR3 comprises 13 residues. Germline V lookup: CDR1 SGHRS, CDR2 YFSETQ. The CDR3 is CASGTSLAGELFF. CDR3 DNA sequence: TGCGCCAGCGGGACTAGCCTTGCCGGGGAGCTGTTTTTT.

The chain is built from TRBV4-1 and TRBJ2-3, with TRBD1 matching over 11 bases. This CDR3 has 16 amino acids. The J segment lost 3 bases and the V segment lost 2 bases, leaving 4 bases of the junction unmatched. Germline-derived CDR1 and CDR2 are MGHRA and YSYEKL. CDR3 in DNA: TGCGCCAGCAGCCAACAGGGACAGGGGGGTACAGATACGCAGTATTTT. Translation gives CASSQQGQGGTDTQYF.

A single count supports this clonotype. The chain carries TRBV11-2 and TRBJ2-5; the match to TRBD2 covers 8 bases. This CDR3 has 16 residues. Germline CDR1 reads SGHAT; CDR2 reads FQNNGV. Unmatched junction bases numbered 8, after V lost 0 bases and J lost 5 bases. The CDR3 protein is CASSLDREGPWETQYF. In DNA form, the CDR3 reads TGTGCCAGCAGCTTAGACCGGGAGGGCCCCTGGGAGACCCAGTACTTC. Together with reference TRBV11-2 and TRBJ2-5, the CDR3 gives the full variable domain: EAGVAQSPRYKIIEKRQSVAFWCNPISGHATLYWYQQILGQGPKLLIQFQNNGVVDDSQLPKDRFSAERLKGVDSTLKIQPAKLEDSAVYLCASSLDREGPWETQYFGPGTRLLVL.

The CDR3 DNA is TGTGCCAGTAGTATCGGTCAGGGGGCTTCCTACGAGCAGTACTTC. It encodes CASSIGQGASYEQYF. J is TRBJ2-7 and V is TRBV19, with TRBD1 matching over 8 bases. There are 15 residues in the CDR3. Germline V gene data show CDR1 as LNHDA and CDR2 as SQIVND (reference sequence). Trimming cost V 3 bases and J 1 base; bases outside gene matches: 5.

V usage is TRBV15 and J usage is TRBJ1-5; 11 bases match TRBD1. Germline CDR1 reads LNHNV; CDR2 reads YYDKDF (reference sequence). The CDR3 covers 16 residues. J was trimmed by 6 bases and V by 3 bases; bases with no gene match: 7. CDR3 nucleotide sequence: TGTGCCACCAGCAGTTTAGGACAGGGGGCAGGTCAGCCCCAGCATTTT. It specifies CATSSLGQGAGQPQHF. The whole variable domain, filled in from reference TRBV15 and TRBJ1-5, reads DAMVIQNPRYQVTQFGKPVTLSCSQTLNHNVMYWYQQKSSQAPKLLFHYYDKDFNNEADTPDNFQSRRPNTSFCFLDIRSPGLGDTAMYLCATSSLGQGAGQPQHFGDGTRLSIL.

The gene calls are TRBV7-2 and TRBJ2-2; the D gene is possibly TRBD2 (5 bases). Deletions cut 2 bases from V and 8 bases from J, with 15 bases between. There are 15 residues in the CDR3. CDR1 and CDR2 from the germline V gene are SGHTA and FQGNSA. The CDR3 DNA reads TGTGCCAGCAGCTTATTGGGGTGGGGAGTTGGGGAGCTGTTTTTT. Its protein is CASSLLGWGVGELFF. Complete variable domain (other parts from reference TRBV7-2 and TRBJ2-2): GAGVSQSPSNKVTEKGKDVELRCDPISGHTALYWYRQSLGQGLEFLIYFQGNSAPDKSGLPSDRFSAERTGGSVSTLTIQRTQQEDSAVYLCASSLLGWGVGELFFGEGSRLTVL.

J is TRBJ2-2 and V is TRBV5-1; D could derive from TRBD1 or TRBD2 (5 bases each). Trimming pared 4 bases from V and 1 base from J, leaving 11 bases between. The CDR3 sequence is 15 residues long. Germline assignment: CDR1 SGHRS and CDR2 YFSETQ. CDR3 sequence: CASSPGTGNTGELFF. The CDR3 DNA reads TGCGCCAGCAGCCCCGGGACGGGGAACACCGGGGAGCTGTTTTTT.

The genes are TRBV3-1 and TRBJ2-4, with TRBD1 matching 10 bases. CDR1 is LGHDT, CDR2 YNNKEL, per germline (reference sequence). The CDR3 has 15 residues. V lost 2 bases to trimming and J lost 8 bases; unmatched junction nucleotides: 6. The CDR3 spells CASSQPRDRGHIQYF. The CDR3 DNA reads TGTGCCAGCAGCCAACCACGGGACAGGGGACACATTCAGTACTTC.

The chain is built from TRBV28 and TRBJ2-1; D might be TRBD2 (5 bases). CDR3 length: 17 residues. CDR1 and CDR2 (germline): MDHEN, SYDVKM. Trimming cost V 4 bases and J 3 bases, with 19 bases left between them. The CDR3 sequence is CASSSRRMGAVYNEQFF. The CDR3 DNA is TGTGCCAGCAGTTCACGACGGATGGGAGCGGTCTACAATGAGCAGTTCTTC.

The chain employs TRBV27 and TRBJ1-2, with unresolved D. This CDR3 has 14 amino acids. V shed 0 bases and J shed 4 bases, with 9 bases lying between them. CDR1 and CDR2 (germline): MNHEY, SMNVEV (reference sequence). Here the CDR3 reads CASSLSSDLYGYTF. The CDR3 coding sequence is TGTGCCAGCAGTTTATCGAGCGATCTCTATGGCTACACCTTC.